This TCR beta chain came from a study of shared clonotypes between healthy human individuals. General study points: The study's rarefaction showed incomplete sorted-subset sequencing despite large depth.

As concerns this clone: What it recognizes is unknown.

Data came from immunoSEQ multiplex PCR; TCRdb stores just in-frame clones and leaves some out. This sample has 2,500,000 or so clones, with around 93% found just once. The sequenced sample was naive CD4+ T cells from PBMCs. As to subset: CD45RA+ positively selected. The TCR comes from a man between 18 and 29 years old in good health. Some clones in this sample may be carry-over from other donors' samples.

For the CDR3, the DNA is TGTGCCAGCAGCCCTACCGGGACTGCTAAGGGGACCCAGTACTTC. Its translation is CASSPTGTAKGTQYF. The chain links TRBV7-3 to TRBJ2-5; tentative D call: TRBD2 (6 bases). Germline V gene lookup returns CDR1 SGHTA and CDR2 FQGTGA. The CDR3 length is 15 residues. V gave up 5 bases and J gave up 7 bases, with 20 bases separating them.